The present entry profiles one T cell receptor beta chain with its context. Repertoires were generated with immunoSEQ multiplex PCR, while TCRdb's copy carries only in-frame clones and drops some. The sample has some 150,000 clones, less than 95% seen once. CDR1 MDHEN and CDR2 SYDVKM come from the germline V gene. Trimming removed 2 bases from V and 6 bases from J, with 8 bases in between. CDR3 size: 14 residues. This sample is drawn from a study of control samples from healthy donors and cancer patients. What was sequenced was blood. The TCR originated in a man between 18 and 29 years old in good health. The chain employs TRBV28 and TRBJ1-6; D unclear. As DNA, the CDR3 is TGTGCCAGCAGTTTAGGTTTTGTTAATTCACCCCTCCACTTT. Its protein product is CASSLGFVNSPLHF.